Listed below are T cell receptor beta chains from one sample, sequenced in a study of regulatory T cells in long-lasting Graves disease. TCRdb fed the multiplex PCR reads into MiXCR, producing one record per CDR3 protein. Of roughly 510,000 distinct CDR3 sequences detected, roughly 16% appear once; the ten largest clones hold around 13%. These data were also reused for a study on T cells in Graves' hyperthyroidism and ophthalmopathy.

The source was peripheral blood mononuclear cells (PBMCs), collected at new diagnosis, from a patient treated with antithyroid drugs. These receptors all come from a man aged 18 to 29 with Graves disease. Each CDR3 is given with its conserved first and last residue. The D gene is left open where the match is weak. Size values are once, few and many counts, or a class for expanded clones, and some rows have none.

clone size	V gene	J gene	D gene	CDR3 protein	CDR3 DNA
many	TRBV20-1	TRBJ2-7	TRBD1	CSARSLGQGENEQYF	TGCAGTGCTAGATCCCTGGGACAGGGAGAAAACGAGCAGTACTTC
few	TRBV6-5	TRBJ1-5	NA	CASSSGVGNQPQHF	TGTGCCAGCAGTTCCGGCGTTGGCAATCAGCCCCAGCATTTT
NA	TRBV7-2	TRBJ1-2	TRBD1	CASSPSDRGNYGYTF	TGTGCCAGCAGCCCGTCGGACAGGGGGAACTATGGCTACACCTTC
many	TRBV6-5	TRBJ1-3	NA	CASSYGGGSPRGNTIYF	TGTGCCAGCAGTTACGGCGGTGGGTCCCCGCGGGGAAACACCATATATTTT
many	TRBV11-2	TRBJ2-7	TRBD2	CASSSTSGQTYEQYF	TGTGCCAGCAGCTCAACTAGCGGGCAAACCTACGAGCAGTACTTC
NA	TRBV20-1	TRBJ2-3	TRBD2	CSATGTSGRSTDTQYF	TGCAGTGCCACCGGGACTAGCGGGAGGAGCACAGATACGCAGTATTTT
few	TRBV7-2	TRBJ2-3	NA	CASSSAHTDTQYF	TGTGCCAGCAGCTCGGCCCACACAGATACGCAGTATTTT
NA	TRBV18	TRBJ2-1	NA	CASSPRTNGSSYNEQFF	TGTGCCAGCTCACCACGGACTAACGGTAGCTCCTACAATGAGCAGTTCTTC
few	TRBV7-9	TRBJ2-5	TRBD2	CASSPPGGAKTQYF	TGTGCCAGCAGCCCTCCGGGAGGGGCAAAGACCCAGTACTTC
many	TRBV24-1	TRBJ2-5	TRBD2	CATSELTSGTQYF	TGTGCCACCAGTGAATTAACTAGCGGGACCCAGTACTTC
many	TRBV5-1	TRBJ2-7	TRBD1	CASSISGTGGSYEQYF	TGCGCCAGCAGCATTTCCGGGACAGGGGGCTCGTACGAGCAGTACTTC
many	TRBV27	TRBJ2-7	NA	CASSLIADEQYF	TGTGCCAGCAGTTTAATCGCCGACGAGCAGTACTTC
few	TRBV5-1	TRBJ2-3	NA	CASSPPGQRTWEDTQYF	TGTGCCAGCAGCCCACCGGGCCAGCGGACATGGGAGGATACGCAGTATTTT
many	TRBV27	TRBJ1-1	TRBD1	CASSSGGNTEAFF	TGTGCCAGCAGTTCAGGGGGGAACACTGAAGCTTTCTTT
NA	TRBV5-1	TRBJ1-4	NA	CASSLDGYNEKLFF	TGCGCCAGCAGCTTGGACGGATACAATGAAAAACTGTTTTTT
NA	TRBV19	TRBJ1-2	NA	CASSIGLRDTGTF	TGTGCCAGTAGTATAGGTCTTCGGGACACCGGTACCTTC
few	TRBV2	TRBJ1-4	NA	CASSGLGFTNEKLFF	TGTGCCAGCAGTGGGCTAGGGTTCACTAATGAAAAACTGTTTTTT
many	TRBV29-1	TRBJ2-7	NA	CSVEAVAGYEQYF	TGCAGCGTTGAAGCGGTCGCGGGGTACGAGCAGTACTTC
many	TRBV27	TRBJ2-7	TRBD1	CASSPGGTGDPYEQYF	TGTGCCAGCAGCCCTGGAGGGACAGGTGACCCCTACGAGCAGTACTTC
NA	TRBV20-1	TRBJ2-1	NA	CSARDLVARDNEQFF	TGCAGTGCTAGAGATCTCGTAGCGAGAGACAATGAGCAGTTCTTC
few	TRBV2	TRBJ1-5	NA	CASSFDSNNQPQHF	TGTGCCAGCAGTTTCGACAGCAACAATCAGCCCCAGCATTTT
few	TRBV4-1	TRBJ1-4	NA	CASSPVGVSEKLFF	TGCGCCAGCAGCCCGGTTGGGGTTAGTGAAAAACTGTTTTTT
few	TRBV20-1	TRBJ2-1	TRBD2	CSAPTKREMRSEQFF	TGCAGTGCCCCAACGAAGCGGGAGATGAGGAGTGAGCAGTTCTTC
few	TRBV10-1	TRBJ2-3	TRBD2	CASSGRGSGRFRKDTQYF	TGCGCCAGTAGTGGCCGAGGTAGCGGGAGGTTTCGGAAAGATACGCAGTATTTT
once	TRBV29-1	TRBJ1-1	NA	CSVNPTNTEAFF	TGCAGCGTTAACCCCACTAACACTGAAGCTTTCTTT
many	TRBV11-2	TRBJ2-3	TRBD2	CASSLGGAGSTDTQYF	TGTGCCAGCAGCTTAGGCGGAGCGGGAAGCACAGATACGCAGTATTTT
NA	TRBV6-5	TRBJ1-5	NA	CASSYPEGRRALNQPQHF	TGTGCCAGCAGTTACCCGGAGGGGCGTCGGGCCCTCAATCAGCCCCAGCATTTT